Each of the 10 T cell receptor beta chains below was sequenced from the same sample in a study of CD8+ T cells in alopecia areata (dated by TCRdb to the late 2010s). Library preparation employed the immunoSEQ multiplex PCR assay. To provide template for TCR sequencing, every sample had RNA extracted and reverse transcribed into cDNA. Drawn from immuneACCESS, this table holds only the in-frame rearrangements with V and J called that TCRdb kept. Clones are partly lost; checked studies trace under half to an unresolved V gene and leave the rest unexplained. This sample comprises about 200,000 clones, roughly three fifths of them detected only once. 1.3% of the sample comes from the top ten. The sample's treatment or condition label, decoded: oral pan-JAK inhibitor, 5-10 mg twice daily. The sample in question was CD4+ T cells sorted from blood, obtained around week 50, from a patient treated with tofacitinib. The source of these receptors is a human donor with alopecia areata.

Worth noting for this clone: The same CDR3 also results from other DNA sequences found in this sample. The genes are TRBV29-1 and TRBJ2-1; D unclear. This CDR3 comprises 10 residues. From germline, CDR1 is SQVTM and CDR2 ANQGSEA. The ends were cut back, 5 bases at V and 5 bases at J, with 4 bases in the middle. CDR3 loop: CSVSDNEQFF. In DNA form, the CDR3 reads TGCAGCGTTTCGGACAATGAGCAGTTCTTC.

V is TRBV29-1 and J is TRBJ1-1; 7 positions match TRBD1. The CDR3 is 12 residues long. Germline assignment: CDR1 SQVTM and CDR2 ANQGSEA. V was pared by 7 bases and J by 5 bases, with 7 bases of the junction left unmatched. In nucleotides, the CDR3 is TGCAGCGGTCAGGGGGAAGGGACTGAAGCTTTCTTT. This gives the protein CSGQGEGTEAFF.

The chain combines TRBV7-2 with TRBJ2-1; TRBD2 might be the D (6 bases). Trimming cost V 4 bases and J 15 bases, with 22 bases left between them. The germline V gene has CDR1 SGHTA and CDR2 FQGNSA. CDR3 size: 14 residues. CDR3 region: CASSSSTSARERFF. The CDR3 nucleotides are TGTGCCAGCAGCTCCTCGACTAGTGCACGAGAAAGGTTCTTC.

The CDR3 region has the DNA TGTGCCAGCACTAGCGGAAAAAGCACAGATACGCAGTATTTT. Amino acids: CASTSGKSTDTQYF. The rearrangement links TRBV7-3 to TRBJ2-3; 7 bases fit TRBD2. CDR1 and CDR2 (germline): SGHTA, FQGTGA. V lost 7 bases and J lost 0; bases outside the gene matches: 4. The CDR3 is 14 amino acids.

This clone has a count of ten or more. This chain uses TRBV6-5 with TRBJ1-2; tentatively, D is TRBD1 (5 bases). CDR3 length: 11 residues. V was trimmed by 9 bases and J by 5 bases, leaving 10 bases between them. CDR1 is MNHEY and CDR2 is SVGAGI in the germline V gene. CDR3 DNA sequence: TGTGCCAGTTTTTCAGGGTATGGCTACACCTTC. Encoded protein: CASFSGYGYTF.

The CDR3 protein is CSVDLGANIQYF. The CDR3 nucleotides read TGCAGCGTTGATTTGGGGGCGAACATTCAGTACTTC. The rearrangement joins TRBV29-1 to TRBJ2-4, with D maybe TRBD1 (6 bases). V gave up 3 bases and J gave up 7 bases, with 10 bases separating them. Germline values: CDR1 SQVTM, CDR2 ANQGSEA. The length of the CDR3 is 12 residues.

This chain uses TRBV5-1 with TRBJ2-5; TRBD2 matches at 13 bases. V lost 4 bases and J lost 2; bases outside the gene matches: 8. The CDR3 has 17 amino acids. In germline, CDR1 is SGHRS, CDR2 YFSETQ. The CDR3 is CASSVSPGLAGQETQYF. Written as DNA, the CDR3 is TGCGCCAGCAGCGTCTCCCCGGGACTAGCGGGGCAAGAGACCCAGTACTTC.

With respect to this clone: The sample carries other DNA sequences with the same CDR3. The genes are TRBV9 and TRBJ1-2; D is undetermined. Germline V gene sequence: CDR1 SGDLS, CDR2 YYNGEE. V gave up 0 bases and J gave up 1 base, with 4 bases separating them. The CDR3 covers 13 residues. The CDR3 loop reads CASSVDSNYGYTF. Here the CDR3 DNA reads TGTGCCAGCAGCGTAGACAGTAACTATGGCTACACCTTC.

This clone was detected a few times. The V call is TRBV15, the J call TRBJ2-2, with D possibly TRBD2 on 5 matching bases. The CDR3 totals 16 residues. Trimming shortened V by 3 bases and J by 2 bases, and 13 bases separated the two germline ends. Germline V gene lookup returns CDR1 LNHNV and CDR2 YYDKDF (reference sequence). This CDR3 is CATSSLSGVNTGELFF. The DNA of the CDR3 is TGTGCCACCAGCAGTTTAAGCGGAGTTAACACCGGGGAGCTGTTTTTT.

The genes are TRBV29-1 and TRBJ1-1, with TRBD1 matching 7 bases. The CDR3 runs 13 residues. V trimming: 7 bases; J trimming: 4 bases; junction bases outside the gene matches: 9. Germline CDR1 is SQVTM and CDR2 is ANQGSEA. The CDR3 region is CSARGPSGTEAFF. Written as DNA, the CDR3 is TGCAGCGCAAGGGGGCCGTCGGGCACTGAAGCTTTCTTT.